The sequence of this TCR beta chain was determined in a study of shared clonotypes between healthy human individuals. Authors' processing steps: Junction-only sequences without quality scores came from ImmunoSEQ, so filtering differed. Libraries were prepared by immunoSEQ multiplex PCR; TCRdb keeps only in-frame clonotypes and omits some of them. V, J and clone size are taken as reported in that table, and D and trimming were inferred from the DNA itself. The sample shows some 580,000 clones, nearly 98% of them seen only once. Positive CCR7 selection of CD45RO-negative cells yielded the naive CD8 cells, and terminally differentiated effector memory CD45RA+ cells were excluded. The CDR3 covers 13 residues. From germline, CDR1 is GTSNPN and CDR2 SVGIG (reference sequence). V lost 1 base to trimming and J lost 0 bases, with 4 bases between them.

The sample comprised naive CD8+ T cells sorted from blood. The sequence was collected from a man under 40 in good health. The chain carries TRBV30 and TRBJ1-5; D ambiguous. The CDR3 sequence: CAWSDYSNQPQHF. CDR3 coding DNA: TGTGCCTGGAGTGACTATAGCAATCAGCCCCAGCATTTT.